This TCR beta chain originates from a study of T cells after yellow fever vaccination. Findings and caveats of the study: Sorted repertoires could include abundant contaminating clonotypes from bulk cells. Clones from primary vaccination mostly reappeared after the booster (roughly 95% CD4, approximately 86% CD8). The secondary response showed a weaker magnitude and a faster peak, day 5 versus 15.

Losses at the gene ends were 1 base for V and 1 base for J; bases not matched to a gene: 4. Germline values: CDR1 LGHNA, CDR2 YSLEER. The CDR3 loop spans 16 amino acids. As concerns this clonotype: Its antigen is unknown.

UMIs and a universal primer site were added when TCR cDNA was made by 5'RACE template switching. TCRdb re-analysed the 5' RACE reads in MiXCR, keeping a single row per CDR3 protein. The data contain approximately 330,000 distinct CDR3 sequences, roughly an eighth of them seen just once; the ten biggest clones take up more than 3%. The rearrangement joins TRBV4-3 to TRBJ1-1; 9 nucleotides match TRBD1. The material sequenced was CD4+ T cells sorted from PBMCs, taken 15 days after the yellow fever booster vaccination. This sequence originates from a man aged 18 to 35 who received the YFV17D yellow fever vaccine. The CDR3 nucleotides are TGCGCCAGCAGCCAAGGGGGACAGGGCAGGAACACTGAAGCTTTCTTT. Amino acid sequence: CASSQGGQGRNTEAFF.